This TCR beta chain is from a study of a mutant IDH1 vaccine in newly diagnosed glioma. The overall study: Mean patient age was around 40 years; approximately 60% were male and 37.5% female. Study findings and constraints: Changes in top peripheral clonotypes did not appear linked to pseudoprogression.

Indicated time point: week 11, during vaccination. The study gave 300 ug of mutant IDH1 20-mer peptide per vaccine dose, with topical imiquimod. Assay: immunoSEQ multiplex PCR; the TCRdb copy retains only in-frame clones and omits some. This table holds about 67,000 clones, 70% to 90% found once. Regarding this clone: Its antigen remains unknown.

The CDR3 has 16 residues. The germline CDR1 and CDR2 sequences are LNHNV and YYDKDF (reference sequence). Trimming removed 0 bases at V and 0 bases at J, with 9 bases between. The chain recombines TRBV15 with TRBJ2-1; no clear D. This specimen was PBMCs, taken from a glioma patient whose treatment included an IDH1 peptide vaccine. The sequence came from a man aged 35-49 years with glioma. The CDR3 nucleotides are TGTGCCACCAGCAGAGATCTCCTGAGCTCCTACAATGAGCAGTTCTTC. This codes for CATSRDLLSSYNEQFF. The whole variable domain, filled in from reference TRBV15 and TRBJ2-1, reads DAMVIQNPRYQVTQFGKPVTLSCSQTLNHNVMYWYQQKSSQAPKLLFHYYDKDFNNEADTPDNFQSRRPNTSFCFLDIRSPGLGDTAMYLCATSRDLLSSYNEQFFGPGTRLTVL.